The 12 T cell receptor beta chains below come from one sample, sequenced in a study of spatial heterogeneity in lung cancer. The time point was: blood at routine non-recurrence follow-up after resection. TCRdb redid the calling of the 5' RACE reads with MiXCR, one entry per CDR3 protein. The table lists about 20,000 distinct CDR3 sequences, 8% to 10% of them singletons. Source: PBMCs, taken at follow-up. Receptors originate from a female donor with early-stage non-small cell lung cancer.

This clonotype was recorded many times. The chain employs TRBV28 and TRBJ2-7; tentatively, D is TRBD2 (5 bases). From germline, CDR1 is MDHEN and CDR2 SYDVKM. The CDR3 is 16 residues long. V lost 6 bases, J lost 6 bases, and 24 bases lay in between. In DNA, the CDR3 is TGTGCCAGCAGCTCTCCGGGGAACATGCTTATTTTCGAGCAGTACTTC. Protein sequence: CASSSPGNMLIFEQYF.

This clonotype was seen at least ten times. The V call is TRBV7-9, the J call TRBJ1-2; the D gene is possibly TRBD1 (5 bases). Germline V gene sequence: CDR1 SEHNR, CDR2 FQNEAQ (reference sequence). The length of the CDR3 is 14 residues. Trimming took 3 bases from V and 4 from J, leaving 12 bases between them. The CDR3 here is CASSFDRTFYGYTF. Written as DNA, the CDR3 is TGTGCCAGCAGCTTCGACAGAACCTTCTATGGCTACACCTTC.

This clonotype was seen repeatedly, ten times or more. The chain couples TRBV12-3 or TRBV12-4 to TRBJ2-5, with 8 bases lining up with TRBD2. The CDR3 is 15 amino acids. The V and J ends lost 3 bases and 5 bases, in that order; junction bases with no gene match: 8. The DNA of the CDR3 is TGTGCCAGCAGTTTTGTCCCGGGGGGGATGGAGACCCAGTACTTC. This sequence encodes CASSFVPGGMETQYF.

The chain recombines TRBV20-1 with TRBJ1-2; D is uncertain. The CDR3 covers 18 residues. Germline loops: CDR1 DFQATT, CDR2 SNEGSKA (reference sequence). The V end was cut by 0 bases, the J end by 0 bases, with 20 bases between. CDR3 sequence: CSARDNNIGRVANYGYTF. In DNA, the CDR3 is TGCAGTGCTAGAGATAACAACATAGGACGGGTGGCTAACTATGGCTACACCTTC.

Regarding this clonotype: This clone may be a read error of a much larger clone one base away. In DNA form, the CDR3 reads TGCAGTGCTAGGTTTCCGGGGGGTGGTAATACGCAGTATTTT. This sequence encodes CSARFPGGGNTQYF. The rearrangement links TRBV20-1 to TRBJ2-3, with 7 positions matching TRBD2. Germline V gives CDR1 DFQATT, CDR2 SNEGSKA (reference sequence). The CDR3 loop spans 14 amino acids. V was pared by 3 bases and J by 7 bases, with 10 bases of the junction left unmatched.

This clonotype was found many times. The V call is TRBV7-2, the J call TRBJ2-5; TRBD1 is a possible D gene (6 bases). The CDR3 runs to 15 residues. Germline V lookup: CDR1 SGHTA, CDR2 FQGNSA. V was shortened by 2 bases and J by 2 bases, with 12 bases between the two germline ends. The CDR3 region is CASSLWGLVQETQYF. The CDR3 DNA is TGTGCCAGCAGCTTATGGGGGCTGGTACAAGAGACCCAGTACTTC.

The sample holds many counts of this clonotype. The rearrangement links TRBV20-1 to TRBJ1-5, with 7 bases matching TRBD1. CDR1 DFQATT and CDR2 SNEGSKA come from the germline V gene (reference sequence). There are 15 residues in the CDR3. The J segment lost 4 bases and the V segment lost 3 bases, leaving 9 bases of the junction unmatched. In nucleotides, the CDR3 is TGCAGTGCTAGGGAGGGGACAGAGAGGAATCAGCCCCAGCATTTT. Translation gives CSAREGTERNQPQHF.

Within the sample, this clonotype is large. The V and J genes are TRBV5-5 and TRBJ2-1; D remains ambiguous. Germline V gene sequence: CDR1 SGHKS, CDR2 YYEKEE (reference sequence). The CDR3 covers 13 residues. Trimming took off 0 bases at V and 5 bases at J, with 6 bases between the two ends. The CDR3 reads CASSLGVNNEQFF. For the CDR3, the DNA is TGTGCCAGCAGCTTGGGAGTTAACAATGAGCAGTTCTTC.

This clonotype was observed at least ten times. This chain uses TRBV6-1 with TRBJ2-1; TRBD2 might be the D (5 bases). This CDR3 spans 13 amino acids. The V gene lost 7 bases and the J gene lost 4 bases, with 11 bases spanning the gap. Germline V gives CDR1 MNHNS, CDR2 SASEGT. CDR3 nucleotides: TGTGCCAGCATCAAAACGGGGTACAATGAGCAGTTCTTC. Its translation is CASIKTGYNEQFF.

For this clonotype: A read error may explain this, as a much larger clone is one base away. The chain has TRBV10-3 and TRBJ1-6; D call uncertain. Germline V gene lookup returns CDR1 ENHRY and CDR2 SYGVKD. The CDR3 length is 14 residues. V was pared by 6 bases and J by 5 bases, with 11 bases between. CDR3 in amino acids: CAIRRLDNNSPLHF. In nucleotides, the CDR3 is TGTGCCATCAGGAGGTTAGACAATAATTCACCCCTCCACTTT.

Concerning this clonotype: A much larger clone lies one base from this, so it may be a read error. The chain couples TRBV5-4 to TRBJ2-2; D gene ambiguous. The CDR3 extends over 15 amino acids. V lost 0 bases to trimming and J lost 6 bases, with 12 bases between them. From germline, CDR1 is SGHNT and CDR2 YYREEE (reference sequence). CDR3 loop: CASSLERRASGELFF. The CDR3 bases are TGTGCCAGCAGCTTGGAAAGAAGGGCCTCCGGGGAGCTGTTTTTT.

The V and J genes are TRBV11-1 and TRBJ2-3, with D hard to call. The germline V gene encodes CDR1 SGHAT and CDR2 FQDESV (reference sequence). V was cut by 5 bases and J by 4 bases, with 10 bases left in between. CDR3 length: 13 residues. The CDR3 region has the DNA TGTGCCAGCAGCCGGGCCCCCCCAGATACGCAGTATTTT. Translation gives CASSRAPPDTQYF.